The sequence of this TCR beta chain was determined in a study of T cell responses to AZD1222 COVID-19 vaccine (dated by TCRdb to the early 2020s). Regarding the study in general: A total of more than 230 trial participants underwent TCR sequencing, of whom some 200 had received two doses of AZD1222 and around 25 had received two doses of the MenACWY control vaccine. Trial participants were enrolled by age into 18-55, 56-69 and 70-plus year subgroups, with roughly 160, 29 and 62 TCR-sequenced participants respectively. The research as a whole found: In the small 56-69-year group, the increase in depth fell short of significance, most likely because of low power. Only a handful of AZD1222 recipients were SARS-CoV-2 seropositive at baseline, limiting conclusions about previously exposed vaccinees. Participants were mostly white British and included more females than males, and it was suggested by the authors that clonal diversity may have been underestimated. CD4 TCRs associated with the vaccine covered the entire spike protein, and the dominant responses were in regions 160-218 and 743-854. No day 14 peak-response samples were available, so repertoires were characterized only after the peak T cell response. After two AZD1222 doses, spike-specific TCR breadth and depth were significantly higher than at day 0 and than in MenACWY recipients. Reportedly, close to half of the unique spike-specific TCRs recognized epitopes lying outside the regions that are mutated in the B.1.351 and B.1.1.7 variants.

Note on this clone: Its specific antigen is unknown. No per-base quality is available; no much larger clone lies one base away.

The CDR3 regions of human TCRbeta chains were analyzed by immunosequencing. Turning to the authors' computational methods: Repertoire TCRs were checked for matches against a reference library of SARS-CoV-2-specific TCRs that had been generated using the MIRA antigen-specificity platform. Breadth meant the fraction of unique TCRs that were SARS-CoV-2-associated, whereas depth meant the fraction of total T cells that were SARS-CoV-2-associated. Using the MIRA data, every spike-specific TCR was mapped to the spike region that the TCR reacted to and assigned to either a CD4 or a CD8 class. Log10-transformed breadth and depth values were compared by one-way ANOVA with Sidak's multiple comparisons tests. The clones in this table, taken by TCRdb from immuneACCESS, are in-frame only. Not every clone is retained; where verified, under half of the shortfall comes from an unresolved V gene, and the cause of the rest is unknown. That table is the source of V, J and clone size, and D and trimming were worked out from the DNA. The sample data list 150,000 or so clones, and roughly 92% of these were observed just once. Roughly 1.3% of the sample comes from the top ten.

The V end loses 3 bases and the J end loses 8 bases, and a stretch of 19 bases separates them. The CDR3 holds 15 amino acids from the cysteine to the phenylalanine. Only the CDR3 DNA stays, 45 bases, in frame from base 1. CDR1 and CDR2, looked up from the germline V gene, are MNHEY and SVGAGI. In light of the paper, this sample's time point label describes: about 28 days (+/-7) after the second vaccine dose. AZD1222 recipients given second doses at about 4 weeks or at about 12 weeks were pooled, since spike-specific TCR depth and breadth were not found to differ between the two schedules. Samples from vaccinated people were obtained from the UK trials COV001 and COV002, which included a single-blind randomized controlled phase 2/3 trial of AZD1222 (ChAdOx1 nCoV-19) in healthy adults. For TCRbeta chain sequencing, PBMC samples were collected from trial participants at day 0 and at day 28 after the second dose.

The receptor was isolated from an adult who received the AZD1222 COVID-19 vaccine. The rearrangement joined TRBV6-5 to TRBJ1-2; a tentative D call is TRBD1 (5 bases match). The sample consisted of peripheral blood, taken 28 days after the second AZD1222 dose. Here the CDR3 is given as CASSYIGSGIGGYTF. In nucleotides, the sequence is TGTGCCAGCAGTTATATTGGATCAGGGATAGGAGGCTACACCTTC.